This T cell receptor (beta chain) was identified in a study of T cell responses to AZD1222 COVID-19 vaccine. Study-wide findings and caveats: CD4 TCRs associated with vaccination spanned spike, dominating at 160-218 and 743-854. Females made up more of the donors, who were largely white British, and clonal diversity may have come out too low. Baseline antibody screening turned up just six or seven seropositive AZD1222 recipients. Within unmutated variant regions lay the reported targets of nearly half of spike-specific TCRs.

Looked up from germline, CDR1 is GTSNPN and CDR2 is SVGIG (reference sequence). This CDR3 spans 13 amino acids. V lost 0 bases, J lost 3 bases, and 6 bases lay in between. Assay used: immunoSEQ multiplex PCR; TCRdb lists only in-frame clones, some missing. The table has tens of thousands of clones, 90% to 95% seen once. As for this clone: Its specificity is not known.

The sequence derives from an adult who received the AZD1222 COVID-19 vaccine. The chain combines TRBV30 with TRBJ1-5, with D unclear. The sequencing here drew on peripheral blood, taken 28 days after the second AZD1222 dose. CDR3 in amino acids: CAWSVRANQPQHF. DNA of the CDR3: TGTGCCTGGAGTGTACGTGCCAATCAGCCCCAGCATTTT.